This T cell receptor beta chain was sequenced in a study of shared clonotypes between healthy human individuals. Trimming pared 8 bases from V and 10 bases from J, leaving 9 bases between. The CDR3 runs 10 residues. The germline CDR1 and CDR2 sequences are SNHLY and FYNNEI. The table came from immunoSEQ multiplex PCR; TCRdb's copy has only in-frame clones and leaves some out. The sample has around 95,000 clones, under 70% seen once. The specimen was memory CD8+ T cells sorted from blood. The subset was: CD45RO+ cells pooled with CCR7-negative TemRA cells. This TCR derives from a young man in good health. The V call is TRBV2, the J call TRBJ2-1; TRBD1 or TRBD2 may be the D gene (5 bases each). CDR3 protein: CASGGVEQFF. Written as DNA, the CDR3 is TGTGCCAGCGGGGGTGTCGAGCAGTTCTTC.